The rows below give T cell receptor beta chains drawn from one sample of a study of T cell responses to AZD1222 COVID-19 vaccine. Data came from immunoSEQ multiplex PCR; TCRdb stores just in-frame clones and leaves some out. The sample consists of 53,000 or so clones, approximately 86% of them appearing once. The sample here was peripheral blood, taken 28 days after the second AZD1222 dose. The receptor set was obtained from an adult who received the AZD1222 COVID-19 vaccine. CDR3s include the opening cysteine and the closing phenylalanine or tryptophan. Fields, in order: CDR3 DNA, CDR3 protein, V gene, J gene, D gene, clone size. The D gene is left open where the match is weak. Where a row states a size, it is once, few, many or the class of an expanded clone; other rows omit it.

TGTGCCAGCAGCTTGCCGGGTCGGCCGACTGAAGCTTTCTTT,CASSLPGRPTEAFF,TRBV7-3,TRBJ1-1,.,.
TGTGCCAGCAGCGTCTCCGCCGTACAAGAGACCCAGTACTTC,CASSVSAVQETQYF,TRBV9,TRBJ2-5,.,once
TGTGCCAGCAGCTTAGCCAACAGGGGAAACGAGCAGTACTTC,CASSLANRGNEQYF,TRBV7-9,TRBJ2-7,TRBD1,.
TGTGCCAGCAGCTTAGCGGGAGTCTACAATGAGCAGTTCTTC,CASSLAGVYNEQFF,TRBV6-5,TRBJ2-1,TRBD2,.
TGTGCCAGCAGCTCCCCAGACGTTCAAAAACTGTTTTTT,CASSSPDVQKLFF,TRBV27,TRBJ1-4,.,.
TGTGCCAGCAGCGCCGGGACAGGGAGGGCCGGGGAGCTGTTTTTT,CASSAGTGRAGELFF,TRBV11-3,TRBJ2-2,TRBD1,once
TGTGCCACCAAATTCTTTTCGGGGCCCCAAGAGACCCAGTACTTC,CATKFFSGPQETQYF,TRBV2,TRBJ2-5,.,once
TGTGCCAGCAGCCCACAGCATACCTATGGCTACACCTTC,CASSPQHTYGYTF,TRBV5-6,TRBJ1-2,.,few
TGTGCCATCGGGACGGCGAGCTCCTACGAGCAGTACTTC,CAIGTASSYEQYF,TRBV10-3,TRBJ2-7,.,.
TGTGCCAGCAGTTACACAGGGGGCTCTGGAAACACCATATATTTT,CASSYTGGSGNTIYF,TRBV6-6,TRBJ1-3,TRBD1,.
TGTGCCAGTAGTCAACTAGCGGCCACCGGGGAGCTGTTTTTT,CASSQLAATGELFF,TRBV19,TRBJ2-2,TRBD2,.
TGTGCCAGCAGCCCGGGTGAGGGAGCTGACTCCTACAATGAGCAGTTCTTC,CASSPGEGADSYNEQFF,TRBV5-4,TRBJ2-1,.,.
TGTGCCAGCACCGAGGGGACTAGCGGGAGCAATGAGCAGTTCTTC,CASTEGTSGSNEQFF,TRBV28,TRBJ2-1,TRBD2,.
TGTGCCAGCAGCGTAGGAGGGACTAACTACGAGCAGTACTTC,CASSVGGTNYEQYF,TRBV9,TRBJ2-7,TRBD2,.
TGTGCCAGCAGTTTGAGCAGGGTTTACGAGCAGTACTTC,CASSLSRVYEQYF,TRBV28,TRBJ2-7,.,.
TGTGCCAGCAGCTCCAGGGGCGGGAGACCCACAGATACGCAGTATTTT,CASSSRGGRPTDTQYF,TRBV7-3,TRBJ2-3,.,once
TGTGCCAGCAGTCTAACAGGGACCACTGAAGCTTTCTTT,CASSLTGTTEAFF,TRBV12-3/TRBV12-4,TRBJ1-1,.,.
TGTGCCAGCAGCCTGGCGGTAGCGGGAGTAGAGACCCAGTACTTC,CASSLAVAGVETQYF,TRBV7-9,TRBJ2-5,TRBD2,.
TGTGCCAGCAGCTTAGGAGGGGGGGACTCTTATGGCTACACCTTC,CASSLGGGDSYGYTF,TRBV7-2,TRBJ1-2,.,.
TGTGCCAGCAGCCCTCCGGGACAGGGGAACACTGAAGCTTTCTTT,CASSPPGQGNTEAFF,TRBV5-4,TRBJ1-1,TRBD1,.
TGCGCCAGCAGTGAGTCTGGGGGCGTCACTGAAGCTTTCTTT,CASSESGGVTEAFF,TRBV10-1,TRBJ1-1,.,.
TGTGCCAGCAGTGAACGGGGGGGCTCCAATTCACCCCTCCACTTT,CASSERGGSNSPLHF,TRBV2,TRBJ1-6,.,.
TGTGCCAGCAGCACGGGGCTAGCGGGGCCTTGGGAGCAGTACTTC,CASSTGLAGPWEQYF,TRBV9,TRBJ2-7,TRBD2,.
TGTGCTGGAGGACAGGTCATCGTCAATGAGCAGTTCTTC,CAGGQVIVNEQFF,TRBV2,TRBJ2-1,TRBD1,.